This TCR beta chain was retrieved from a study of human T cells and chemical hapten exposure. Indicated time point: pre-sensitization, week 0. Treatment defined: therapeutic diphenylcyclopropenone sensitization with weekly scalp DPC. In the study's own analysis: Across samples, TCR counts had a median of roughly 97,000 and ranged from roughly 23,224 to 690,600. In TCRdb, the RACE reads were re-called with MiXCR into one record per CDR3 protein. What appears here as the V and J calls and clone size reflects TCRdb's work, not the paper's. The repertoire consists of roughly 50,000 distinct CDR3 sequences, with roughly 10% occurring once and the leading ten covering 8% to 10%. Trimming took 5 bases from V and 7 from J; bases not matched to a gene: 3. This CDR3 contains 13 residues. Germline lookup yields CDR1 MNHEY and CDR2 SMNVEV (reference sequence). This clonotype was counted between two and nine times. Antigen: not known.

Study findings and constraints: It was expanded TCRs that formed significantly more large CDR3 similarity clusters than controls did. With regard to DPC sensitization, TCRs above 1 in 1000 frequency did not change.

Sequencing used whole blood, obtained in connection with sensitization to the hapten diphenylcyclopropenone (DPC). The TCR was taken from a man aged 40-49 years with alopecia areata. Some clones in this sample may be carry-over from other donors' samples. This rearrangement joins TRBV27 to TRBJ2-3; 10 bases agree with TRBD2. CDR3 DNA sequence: TGTGCCAGCAGTGGTACTAGCGGGAATACGCAGTATTTT. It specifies CASSGTSGNTQYF.